This T cell receptor beta chain was sequenced in a study of response to subunit inactivated influenza vaccine. MiXCR, applied by TCRdb to the RT-PCR reads, yields one record per CDR3 protein. The sample has approximately 230,000 distinct CDR3 sequences; roughly an eighth are singletons. General study results and limits: The authors put forward the suggestion that each seasonal influenza vaccination may bring in only a limited number of new T cells.

This clonotype came up a few times. The antigen remains unidentified. Germline V gives CDR1 DFQATT, CDR2 SNEGSKA (reference sequence). Trimming at V came to 3 bases and at J to 4 bases, leaving 8 bases not matched to a gene. The CDR3 runs to 15 residues. This sequence joins TRBV20-1 and TRBJ2-2, with 7 positions matching TRBD2. Sequenced material: non-naive T cells sorted from PBMCs, taken 14 days before vaccination. The sequence was obtained from a man aged 45-60 years who received an inactivated influenza vaccine. As DNA, the CDR3 is TGCAGTGCTAGTTCGGGGGGAGCGGGCACCGGGGAGCTGTTTTTT. This codes for CSASSGGAGTGELFF.